The T cell receptor beta chain described here comes from a study of cytomegalovirus exposure and HLA in healthy donors. General observations from the study: With high specificity and sensitivity, the classifier reportedly diagnosed cytomegalovirus status.

The CDR3 loop spans 13 amino acids. J was trimmed by 4 bases and V by 6 bases; bases with no gene match: 3. Per germline, CDR1 MNHEY and CDR2 SVGAGI. Concerning this clone: Its antigen is not known.

13 Jbeta primers and 60 Vbeta primers were used for the PCR. Data came from immunoSEQ multiplex PCR; TCRdb stores just in-frame clones and leaves some out. This sample has hundreds of thousands of clones; about 80% occur once, and the top ten carry 1.8%. The TCR sequence derives from a male donor in good health and CMV-seronegative. Specimen: PBMCs. This sequence joins TRBV6-5 and TRBJ2-3; TRBD1 aligns across 8 bases. This CDR3 reads CASRGQGSDTQYF. For the CDR3, the DNA is TGTGCCAGCAGAGGACAGGGATCAGATACGCAGTATTTT.